Sequencing of this TCR beta chain was carried out in a study of CD8 T cells in ankylosing spondylitis. Whole-study findings and limits: Ankylosing spondylitis blood appeared to be characterized by a TCR beta motif of several highly homologous variants. The study looked at matched synovial fluid samples from ankylosing spondylitis patients. Disease-linked clones were reported to be significantly enriched there. Disease-linked clones bore a CD8+ phenotype, appearing relatively rarely in peripheral blood.

The CDR3 has 14 residues. CDR1 is KGHSH and CDR2 is LQKENI in the germline V gene. Trimming left V 4 bases short and J 1 base short, with 10 bases between. Using its own MiXCR run on the 5' RACE reads, TCRdb lists one record per CDR3 protein. The sample carries about 140,000 distinct CDR3 sequences, 30% to 40% recorded once. This clonotype turned up a few times. Its antigen remains unidentified. The sequenced material came from synovial fluid, either unsorted or a sorted T cell fraction (not recorded which). The chain is built from TRBV18 and TRBJ2-5, with a weak D call TRBD1 (6 bases). The origin of this receptor is a male donor with ankylosing spondylitis. CDR3: CASSRTDTQETQYF. CDR3 nucleotides: TGTGCCAGCTCACGGACAGATACCCAAGAGACCCAGTACTTC.